This T cell receptor (beta chain) emerged from a study of blood T cell repertoires in COVID-19. As for the study in general: Donors in the United States, Italy and Spain gave samples during acute or convalescent COVID-19. Sample material is recorded as cDNA or gDNA derived from T cells, B-cell-depleted T cells, or PBMCs.

In the source study's methods: From reference gene primer amplification, estimates of nucleated cell counts were derived. Repertoires were generated with immunoSEQ multiplex PCR, while TCRdb's copy carries only in-frame clones and drops some. D and trimming were read from the DNA, whereas the V and J calls and clone size are those reported in that table. The sample contains 350,000 to 450,000 clones, 89% of which appear only once. Germline V gene lookup returns CDR1 KGHDR and CDR2 SFDVKD. CDR3 length equals 12 residues. The V end was cut by 5 bases, the J end by 6 bases, with 8 bases between. What was sequenced was peripheral blood. This clonotype originated in a man between 40 and 49 years old with acute or convalescent COVID-19. The rearrangement uses TRBV24-1 and TRBJ2-3; tentative D call: TRBD1 (5 bases). For the CDR3, the DNA is TGTGCCACCAGTGGGGGCCCCGATACGCAGTATTTT. It encodes CATSGGPDTQYF.